This T cell receptor beta chain was retrieved from a study of PD-1 blockade in classical Hodgkin lymphoma. Whole-study findings and limits: Diminished baseline TCR diversity has been reported in newly diagnosed patients relative to healthy donors.

Profiling relied on immunoSEQ multiplex PCR, and the TCRdb table lists in-frame clones only, not all of them. Among 31,000 or so clones, approximately 67% were seen once, and the ten largest hold 3.9%. Germline V gives CDR1 LGHNA, CDR2 YSLEER. The CDR3 runs to 16 residues. V shed 0 bases and J shed 4 bases, with 14 bases lying between them. On this clone itself: Its target is not known.

Time point specified: cycle 4 day 1 (C4D1), after 5 to 7 weeks of nivolumab. Each of the patients experienced relapse following autologous stem cell transplantation, and their brentuximab vedotin exposure differed. Best response was recorded as complete response, partial response or progressive disease. The V call is TRBV4-3, the J call TRBJ2-3; the D is unclear. Sample: peripheral blood mononuclear cells (PBMCs), taken before the fourth cycle of nivolumab. The clonotype comes from a human donor with classical Hodgkin lymphoma. The CDR3 is CASSQDSWSSADTQYF. As DNA, the CDR3 is TGCGCCAGCAGCCAAGATAGTTGGAGTTCGGCAGATACGCAGTATTTT.